This TCR beta chain came from a study of blood T cell repertoires in COVID-19. In the study overall: The cDNA or gDNA used as material had been derived from T cells, B-cell-depleted T cells, or PBMCs.

Original analysis: It was from reference gene primer amplification that nucleated cell counts were estimated. Produced via immunoSEQ multiplex PCR; TCRdb's table is partial and in-frame only. V, J and clone size were drawn from that table, and D and trimming were deduced from the DNA. This table has fewer than 350,000 clones, around nine tenths appearing once. The CDR3 has 13 amino acids. CDR1 is SGDLS, CDR2 YYNGEE, per germline. Deletions cut 0 bases from V and 0 bases from J, with 3 bases between. This chain connects TRBV9 to TRBJ1-1; D is uncertain. This sequence originates from a man aged 40-49 years with active or convalescent COVID-19. The sample comprised peripheral blood. The CDR3 region has the DNA TGTGCCAGCAGCGTAGCTATGAACACTGAAGCTTTCTTT. Translation gives CASSVAMNTEAFF.